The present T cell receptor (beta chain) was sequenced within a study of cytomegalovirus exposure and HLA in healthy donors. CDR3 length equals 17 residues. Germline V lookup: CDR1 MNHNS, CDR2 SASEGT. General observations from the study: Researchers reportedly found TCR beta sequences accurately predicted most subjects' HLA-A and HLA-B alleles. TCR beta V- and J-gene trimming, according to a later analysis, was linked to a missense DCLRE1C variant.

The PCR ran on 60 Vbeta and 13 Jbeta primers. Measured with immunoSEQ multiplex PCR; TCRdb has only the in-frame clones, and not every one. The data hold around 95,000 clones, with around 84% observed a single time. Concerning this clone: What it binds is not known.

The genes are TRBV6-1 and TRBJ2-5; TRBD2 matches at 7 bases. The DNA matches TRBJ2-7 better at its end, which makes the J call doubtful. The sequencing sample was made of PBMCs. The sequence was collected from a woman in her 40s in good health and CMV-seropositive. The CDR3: CASSEESGGPRTYEQYF. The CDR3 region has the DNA TGTGCCAGCAGTGAAGAATCGGGGGGACCTCGGACCTACGAGCAGTACTTC.